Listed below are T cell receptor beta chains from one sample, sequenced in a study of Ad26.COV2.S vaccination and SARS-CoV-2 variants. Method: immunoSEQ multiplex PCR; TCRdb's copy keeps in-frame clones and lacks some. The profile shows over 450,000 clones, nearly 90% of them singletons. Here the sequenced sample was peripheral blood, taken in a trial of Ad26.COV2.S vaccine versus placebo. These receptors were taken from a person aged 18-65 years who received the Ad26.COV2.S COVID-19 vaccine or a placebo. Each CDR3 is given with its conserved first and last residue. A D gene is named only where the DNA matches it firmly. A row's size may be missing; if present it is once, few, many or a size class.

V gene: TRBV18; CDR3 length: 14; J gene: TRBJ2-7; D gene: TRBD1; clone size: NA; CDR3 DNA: TGTGCCAGCTCACGAGACAGGGTTTCCTACGAGCAGTACTTC; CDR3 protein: CASSRDRVSYEQYF
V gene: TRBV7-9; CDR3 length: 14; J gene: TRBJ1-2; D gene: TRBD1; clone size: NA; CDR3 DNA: TGTGCCAGCAGCTTACAGGGGGAAGACTATGGCTACACCTTC; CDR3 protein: CASSLQGEDYGYTF
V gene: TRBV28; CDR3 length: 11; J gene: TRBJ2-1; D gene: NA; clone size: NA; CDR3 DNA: TGTGCCAGCAGTGTGCGAGCAGAGCAGTTCTTC; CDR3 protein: CASSVRAEQFF
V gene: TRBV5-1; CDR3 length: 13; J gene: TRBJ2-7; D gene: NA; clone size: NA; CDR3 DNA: TGCGCCAGCAGCTTGGGGACAGAAGACGAGCAGTACTTC; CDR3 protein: CASSLGTEDEQYF
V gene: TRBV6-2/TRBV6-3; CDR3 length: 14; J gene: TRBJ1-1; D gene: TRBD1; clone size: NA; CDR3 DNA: TGTGCCAGCAGTGGTGGGACAGTCGGCACTGAAGCTTTCTTT; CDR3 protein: CASSGGTVGTEAFF
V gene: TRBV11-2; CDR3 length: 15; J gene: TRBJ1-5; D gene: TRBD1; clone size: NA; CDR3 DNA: TGTGCCAGCAGCTTATCTTGGGACAGGGGCCAGCCCCAGCATTTT; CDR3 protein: CASSLSWDRGQPQHF
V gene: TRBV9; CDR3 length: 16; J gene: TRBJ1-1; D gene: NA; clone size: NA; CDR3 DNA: TGTGCCAGCAGCGCCCCTTTGAAGGGATTGAACACTGAAGCTTTCTTT; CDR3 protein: CASSAPLKGLNTEAFF
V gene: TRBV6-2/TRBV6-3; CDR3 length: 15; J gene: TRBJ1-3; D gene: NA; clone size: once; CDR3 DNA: TGTGCCAGCAGTTACGCGACTAGGCCCGGGAGGACCATATATTTT; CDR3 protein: CASSYATRPGRTIYF
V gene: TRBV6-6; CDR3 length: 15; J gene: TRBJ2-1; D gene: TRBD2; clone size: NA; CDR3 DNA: TGTGCCAGCAGTCGGACTAGCGGGAGGTCTAATGAGCAGTTCTTC; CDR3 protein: CASSRTSGRSNEQFF
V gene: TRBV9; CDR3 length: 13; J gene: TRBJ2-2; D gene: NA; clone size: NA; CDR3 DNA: TGTGCCAGCAGCCCTCATCGAACCGGGGAGCTGTTTTTT; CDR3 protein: CASSPHRTGELFF
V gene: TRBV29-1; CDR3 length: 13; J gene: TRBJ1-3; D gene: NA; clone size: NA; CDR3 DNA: TGCAGCGTTGTACAGGGCTCTGGAAACACCATATATTTT; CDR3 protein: CSVVQGSGNTIYF
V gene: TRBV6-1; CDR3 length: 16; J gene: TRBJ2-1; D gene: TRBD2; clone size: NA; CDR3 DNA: TGTGCCAGCAGTGATGTCGGACTAGCGGGCGGCAATGAGCAGTTCTTC; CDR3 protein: CASSDVGLAGGNEQFF
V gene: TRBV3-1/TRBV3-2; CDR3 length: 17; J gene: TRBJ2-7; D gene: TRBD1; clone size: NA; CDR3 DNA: TGTGCCAGCAGCCCGAAATTACGTACAGGGGTCTCCTACGAGCAGTACTTC; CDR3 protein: CASSPKLRTGVSYEQYF
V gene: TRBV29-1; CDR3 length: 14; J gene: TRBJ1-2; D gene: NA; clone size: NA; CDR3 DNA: TGCAGCGTTGGGGGGCTGATGGGTACGAATGGCTACACCTTC; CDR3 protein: CSVGGLMGTNGYTF